The clone carrying this T cell receptor beta chain was seen a single time. The sample is drawn from a study of shared clonotypes between healthy human individuals. Across the whole study: The study used three CD4 naive, three CD4 memory, two CD8 naive and one CD8 memory plate per donor.

Measured with immunoSEQ multiplex PCR; TCRdb has only the in-frame clones, and not every one. This sample has about 1 million clones, with roughly 80% found just once. The sequence was collected from a man between 18 and 29 years old in good health. The specimen was memory CD4+ T cells sorted from blood. Subset indicated: CD45RA-negative fraction.

The CDR3 protein is CASSLVGGPSSGNTIYF. CDR3 in DNA: TGTGCCAGCAGCTTAGTGGGCGGACCTAGCTCTGGAAACACCATATATTTT. The rearrangement uses TRBV7-2 and TRBJ1-3, with unresolved D. Germline CDR1 reads SGHTA; CDR2 reads FQGNSA. The V gene lost 1 base and the J gene lost 0 bases, with 13 bases spanning the gap. This CDR3 spans 17 amino acids.